This T cell receptor beta chain was profiled in a study of T cell repertoires in cytomegalovirus infection. The CDR3 covers 15 residues. Germline V CDR1 and CDR2: MDHEN, SYDVKM. With V trimmed by 4 bases and J by 4 bases, 3 bases remained unmatched. A remark on this clonotype: Its antigen is undetermined.

TCRdb re-derived calls from the reads in MiXCR, one entry per CDR3 protein. The data contain 250,000 to 400,000 distinct CDR3 sequences, 25% of them singletons. The origin of this receptor is a human donor in good health (CMV status not recorded). Some clones in this sample may be carry-over from other donors' samples. This specimen was cultured PBMCs, taken from culture after CMV antigen stimulation. The chain uses TRBV28 and TRBJ2-2, with 10 bases matching TRBD2. CDR3 region: CASSSSGSVTGELFF. The CDR3 DNA reads TGTGCCAGCAGTTCTAGCGGGAGTGTCACCGGGGAGCTGTTTTTT.